The 9 T cell receptor beta chains reported below all come from one sample, sequenced in a study of T cell responses to AZD1222 COVID-19 vaccine. TCRdb keeps only in-frame clones here, not all; method: immunoSEQ multiplex PCR. The table lists over 100,000 clones, roughly 91% of them singletons. The specimen comprised peripheral blood, sampled 28 days after the second AZD1222 dose. These receptors were collected from an adult who received the AZD1222 COVID-19 vaccine.

The rearrangement uses TRBV2 and TRBJ2-1, with 12 bases that match TRBD2. The germline V gene has CDR1 SNHLY and CDR2 FYNNEI. The CDR3 spans 16 residues. V was clipped by 7 bases and J by 8 bases; unmatched bases: 12. CDR3 residues: CASTSGRASSWDEQFF. CDR3 coding DNA: TGTGCCAGCACTAGCGGGAGGGCCAGTTCTTGGGATGAGCAGTTCTTC.

The DNA of the CDR3 is TGCAGTGCCAGTCCTGGGCAAAAACTGTTTTTT. It is translated as CSASPGQKLFF. This chain joins TRBV20-1 and TRBJ1-4; D gene ambiguous. The CDR3 runs 11 residues. CDR1 DFQATT and CDR2 SNEGSKA come from the germline V gene (reference sequence). Trimming removed 6 bases from V and 9 bases from J, with 11 bases in between.

The V gene is TRBV6-2 or TRBV6-3, the J gene TRBJ2-1; D gene unclear. The germline gives CDR1 MNHEY, CDR2 SVGEGT. V was pared by 4 bases and J by 1 base, with 11 bases between. This CDR3 region has 15 residues. Written as DNA, the CDR3 is TGTGCCAGCAGTTCAGAAACACGGTCCTACAATGAGCAGTTCTTC. It is translated as CASSSETRSYNEQFF.

About this clone: One junction end does not reproduce the germline sequence, and a read error may be involved. This CDR3 is CASSSGQSRSF. The CDR3 DNA reads as TGTGCCAGCAGCTCAGGACAGTCCCGGTCGTTT. The chain links TRBV7-9 to TRBJ1-3, with D maybe TRBD1 (6 bases). There are 11 residues in the CDR3. The germline V gene has CDR1 SEHNR and CDR2 FQNEAQ (reference sequence).

In its sample, this clone was seen a few times. The gene calls are TRBV10-3 and TRBJ2-7; TRBD2 aligns across 14 bases. The CDR3 length is 15 residues. Looked up from germline, CDR1 is ENHRY and CDR2 is SYGVKD. After removal of 0 bases from V and 6 bases from J, the junction contained 1 base not matched to a gene. CDR3 coding DNA: TGTGCCATCAGTGAGTCGGGACTAGCGGGAGCCGAGCAGTACTTC. Translated, it gives CAISESGLAGAEQYF.

CDR3 sequence: CASSFAGLMNTEAFF. The DNA of the CDR3 is TGTGCCAGCAGCTTTGCGGGGCTGATGAACACTGAAGCTTTCTTT. The V and J genes are TRBV7-9 and TRBJ1-1, with TRBD1 as a possible D gene (5 bases). This CDR3 is 15 amino acids long. V gave up 3 bases and J gave up 0 bases, with 11 bases separating them. From germline, CDR1 is SEHNR and CDR2 FQNEAQ (reference sequence).

The chain has TRBV28 and TRBJ1-5; TRBD1 aligns across 8 bases. The length of the CDR3 is 16 residues. V dropped 8 bases and J dropped 2; count of bases not matched to a gene: 11. CDR1 is MDHEN and CDR2 is SYDVKM in the germline V gene. CDR3 sequence reads: CASGWGTGRGNQPQHF. CDR3 DNA: TGTGCCAGCGGATGGGGGACAGGCCGGGGCAATCAGCCCCAGCATTTT.

CDR3 nucleotide sequence: TGTGCCACCAGTTGGCGGAGAGGGTGGCAACAAGAGACCCAGTACTTC. Translating it yields CATSWRRGWQQETQYF. V is TRBV24-1 and J is TRBJ2-5; maybe TRBD2 (5 bases). Trimming shortened V by 6 bases and J by 2 bases, and 18 bases separated the two germline ends. CDR3 size: 16 residues. The germline V gene encodes CDR1 KGHDR and CDR2 SFDVKD.

The gene calls are TRBV10-3 and TRBJ1-5; D remains unclear. The germline gives CDR1 ENHRY, CDR2 SYGVKD. V lost 3 bases, J lost 3 bases, and 6 bases lay in between. The CDR3 is 13 residues long. CDR3 loop: CAISDSPNQPQHF. In nucleotides, the CDR3 is TGTGCCATCAGTGACAGCCCCAATCAGCCCCAGCATTTT.